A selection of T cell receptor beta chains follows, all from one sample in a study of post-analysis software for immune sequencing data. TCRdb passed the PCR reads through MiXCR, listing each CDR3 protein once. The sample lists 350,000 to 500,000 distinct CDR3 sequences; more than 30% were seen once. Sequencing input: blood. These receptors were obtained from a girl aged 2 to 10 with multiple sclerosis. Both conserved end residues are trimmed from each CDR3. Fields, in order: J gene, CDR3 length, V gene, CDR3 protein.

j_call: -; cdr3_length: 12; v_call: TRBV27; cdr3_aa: ASSSGDSIYEQY
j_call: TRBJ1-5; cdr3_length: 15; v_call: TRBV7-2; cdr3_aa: ASSRRTSAFRDQPQH
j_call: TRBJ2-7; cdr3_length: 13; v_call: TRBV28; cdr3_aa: ASNPLRGQLYEQY
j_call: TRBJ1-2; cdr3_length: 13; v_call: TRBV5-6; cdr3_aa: ASSLASGRSDGYT
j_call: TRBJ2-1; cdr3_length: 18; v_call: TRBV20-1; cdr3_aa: SASGGGTSGQLFPYNEQF
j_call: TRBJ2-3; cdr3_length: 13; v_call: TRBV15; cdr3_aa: ATSRDLTVTDTQY
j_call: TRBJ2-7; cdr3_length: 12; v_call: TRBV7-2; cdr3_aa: ASSRLAGIYEQY
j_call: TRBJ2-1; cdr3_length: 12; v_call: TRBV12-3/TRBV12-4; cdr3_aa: ASSFYYRGDEQF
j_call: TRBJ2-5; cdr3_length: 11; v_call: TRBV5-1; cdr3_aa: ASSPGGMETQY
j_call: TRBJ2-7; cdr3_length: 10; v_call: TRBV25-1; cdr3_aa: ATTGVYYEQY
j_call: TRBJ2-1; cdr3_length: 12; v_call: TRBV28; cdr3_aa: ASMEDLSYNEQF
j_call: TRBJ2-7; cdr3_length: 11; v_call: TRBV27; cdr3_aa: ASSFGQGRGQY
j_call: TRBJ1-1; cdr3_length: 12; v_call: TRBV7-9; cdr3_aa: ASLIQDRDTEAF
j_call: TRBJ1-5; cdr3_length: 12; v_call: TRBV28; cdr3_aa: ASRAEISNQPQH
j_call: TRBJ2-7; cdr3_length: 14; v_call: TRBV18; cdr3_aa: ASSPPLLTRRDEQY
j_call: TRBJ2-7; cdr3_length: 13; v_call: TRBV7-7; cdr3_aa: ASSLGTGASYEQY
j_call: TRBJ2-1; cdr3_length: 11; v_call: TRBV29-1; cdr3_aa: SAPSKGVNEQF
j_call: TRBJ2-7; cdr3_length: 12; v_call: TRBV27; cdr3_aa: ASSLTAGSYEQY
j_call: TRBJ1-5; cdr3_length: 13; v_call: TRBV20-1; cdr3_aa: SAKITTRGNQPQH
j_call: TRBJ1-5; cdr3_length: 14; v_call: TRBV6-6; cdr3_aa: ASSLTTGSLNQPLH
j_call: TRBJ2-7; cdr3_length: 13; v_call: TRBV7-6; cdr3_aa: ASSLGGYSSYEQY
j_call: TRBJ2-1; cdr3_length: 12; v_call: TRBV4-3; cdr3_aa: ASSPFSGNNEQF
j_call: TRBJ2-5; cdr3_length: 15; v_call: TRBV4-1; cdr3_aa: ASSQAGRDRGQGTQY
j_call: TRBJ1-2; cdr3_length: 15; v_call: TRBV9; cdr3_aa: ASSVRGRTNTFYGYT
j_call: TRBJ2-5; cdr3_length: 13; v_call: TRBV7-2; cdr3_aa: ASSLGVRVGETQY
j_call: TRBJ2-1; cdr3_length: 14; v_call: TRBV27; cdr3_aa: ASSLSTSGTYNEQF
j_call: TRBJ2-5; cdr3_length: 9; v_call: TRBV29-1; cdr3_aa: SVAGLETQY
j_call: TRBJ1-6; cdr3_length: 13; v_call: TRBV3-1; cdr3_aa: ASSQAGTGSSPLH
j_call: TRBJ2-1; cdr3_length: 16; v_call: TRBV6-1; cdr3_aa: ASISRTDLVGVYNEQF
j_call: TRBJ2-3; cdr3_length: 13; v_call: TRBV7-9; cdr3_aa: ASSLHDSRTDTQY
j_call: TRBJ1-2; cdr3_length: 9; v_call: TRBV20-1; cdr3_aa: SARELSGYT
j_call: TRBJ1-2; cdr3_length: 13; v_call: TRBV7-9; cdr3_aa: ASSSQGFGNYGYT
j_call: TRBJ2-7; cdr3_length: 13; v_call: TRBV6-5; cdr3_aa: ASSSTGGDSYEQY
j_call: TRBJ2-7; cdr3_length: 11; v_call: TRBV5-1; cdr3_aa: ASSLLHPYEQY
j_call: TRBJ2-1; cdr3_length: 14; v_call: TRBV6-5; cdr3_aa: ASSYTDRDPYNEQF
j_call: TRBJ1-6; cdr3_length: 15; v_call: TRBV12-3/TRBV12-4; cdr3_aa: ASSSVYQGAENSPLH
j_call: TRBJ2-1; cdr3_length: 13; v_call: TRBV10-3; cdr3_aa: AIQSVAGSYNEQF
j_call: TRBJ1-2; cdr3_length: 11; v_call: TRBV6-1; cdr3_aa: ASSNTGLYGYT
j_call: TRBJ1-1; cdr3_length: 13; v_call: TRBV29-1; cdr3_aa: SVEWDTYLNTEAF
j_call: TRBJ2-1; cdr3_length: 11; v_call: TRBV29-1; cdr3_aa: SVERDGYNEQF
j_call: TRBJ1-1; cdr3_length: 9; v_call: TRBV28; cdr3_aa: ASSSPTEAF
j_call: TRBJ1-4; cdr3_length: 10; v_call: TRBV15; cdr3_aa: ATSRGREKLF
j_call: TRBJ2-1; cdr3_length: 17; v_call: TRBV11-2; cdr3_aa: ASSRPGTSGGATYNEQF
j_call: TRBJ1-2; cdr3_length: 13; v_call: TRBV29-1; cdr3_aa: SVKDPRRGEYGYT
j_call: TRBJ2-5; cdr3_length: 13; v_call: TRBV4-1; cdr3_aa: ASSQPTGWGETQY
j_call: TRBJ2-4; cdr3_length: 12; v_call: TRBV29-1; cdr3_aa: SVELRTRPNIQY
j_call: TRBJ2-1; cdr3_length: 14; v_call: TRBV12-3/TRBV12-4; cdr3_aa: ASSSLAGGPGNEQF
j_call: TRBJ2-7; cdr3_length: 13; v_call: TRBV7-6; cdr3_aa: ASSLRTSGVPGQY
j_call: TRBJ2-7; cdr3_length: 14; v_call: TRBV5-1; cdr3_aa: ASSRHFQGASYEQY
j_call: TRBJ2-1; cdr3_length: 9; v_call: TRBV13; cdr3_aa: ASSQEHEQF
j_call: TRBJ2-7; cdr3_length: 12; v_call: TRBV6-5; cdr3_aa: ASSYGQLSYEQY
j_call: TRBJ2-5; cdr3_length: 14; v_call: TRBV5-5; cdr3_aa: ASSLNPGWSRETQY
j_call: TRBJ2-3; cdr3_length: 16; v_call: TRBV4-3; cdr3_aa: ASSPGTSGRFGTDTQY
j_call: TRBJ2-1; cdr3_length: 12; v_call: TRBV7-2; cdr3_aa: ASSSGPPGNEQF
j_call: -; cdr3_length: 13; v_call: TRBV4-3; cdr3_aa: ASSQDARVQETQY